The 29 T cell receptor beta chains presented below share a single source sample, sequenced in a study of cytomegalovirus exposure and HLA in healthy donors. This table comes from immunoSEQ multiplex PCR, and its TCRdb copy is limited to in-frame clones, with some not included. The sample records more than 150,000 clones, about 80% being singletons. Specimen: PBMCs. All receptors come from a woman younger than 30 in good health and CMV-seropositive.

V is TRBV5-6 and J is TRBJ2-1; 7 bases match TRBD2. CDR1 SGHDT and CDR2 YYEEEE come from the germline V gene. Trimming at V came to 4 bases and at J to 7 bases, leaving 8 bases not matched to a gene. The CDR3 extends over 14 amino acids. CDR3 coding DNA: TGTGCCAGCAGCCACCGGGACTACGGGAATGAGCAGTTCTTC. Translation gives CASSHRDYGNEQFF.

J is TRBJ2-5 and V is TRBV27, with unresolved D. The CDR3 spans 14 residues. Germline V CDR1 and CDR2: MNHEY, SMNVEV (reference sequence). Trimming pared 6 bases from V and 2 bases from J, leaving 13 bases between. The CDR3 sequence is CASSPPAQQETQYF. For the CDR3, the DNA is TGTGCCAGCAGCCCACCTGCACAGCAAGAGACCCAGTACTTC.

V and J are TRBV5-4 and TRBJ2-3; TRBD2 matches at 7 bases. The CDR3 is 14 amino acids. In germline, CDR1 is SGHNT, CDR2 YYREEE (reference sequence). The J segment lost 2 bases and the V segment lost 6 bases, leaving 6 bases of the junction unmatched. The CDR3 region has the DNA TGTGCCAGCACTTTGGAGCGGGACACAGATACGCAGTATTTT. Translation: CASTLERDTDTQYF.

As DNA, the CDR3 is TGTGCCAGCACCGTCCTCGGCTCGGGCATTCAGTACTTC. It is translated as CASTVLGSGIQYF. The J gene is TRBJ2-4, the V gene TRBV7-7, with D hard to call. Deletions cut 7 bases from V and 9 bases from J, with 16 bases between. The length of the CDR3 is 13 residues. Per the germline V gene, CDR1 is SSHAT and CDR2 is FNYEAQ (reference sequence).

The rearrangement joins TRBV5-1 to TRBJ1-2, with 7 bases identical to TRBD1. Trimming took 4 bases from V and 1 from J; bases not matched to a gene: 7. The CDR3 is made up of 15 amino acids. Germline loops: CDR1 SGHRS, CDR2 YFSETQ. The CDR3 nucleotides read TGCGCCAGCAGCACGGGGACAGTCTATAACTATGGCTACACCTTC. Translation gives CASSTGTVYNYGYTF.

In its sample, this clone was seen once. This chain links TRBV11-2 with TRBJ2-7; 8 nucleotides match TRBD2. The V gene's germline CDR1 is SGHAT and CDR2 FQNNGV. This CDR3 region has 15 residues. Trimming at V came to 0 bases and at J to 3 bases, leaving 4 bases not matched to a gene. CDR3: CASSLERLAGYEQYF. The CDR3 DNA reads TGTGCCAGCAGCTTAGAGAGGCTAGCGGGCTACGAGCAGTACTTC. The full variable domain, with the rest looked up from reference TRBV11-2 and TRBJ2-7, is EAGVAQSPRYKIIEKRQSVAFWCNPISGHATLYWYQQILGQGPKLLIQFQNNGVVDDSQLPKDRFSAERLKGVDSTLKIQPAKLEDSAVYLCASSLERLAGYEQYFGPGTRLTVT.

The CDR3 sequence is CASSVVGQGAEQFF. The CDR3 nucleotides read TGTGCCAGCAGCGTAGTGGGACAGGGCGCTGAGCAGTTCTTC. V usage is TRBV9 and J usage is TRBJ2-1; 9 bases map to TRBD1. This CDR3 is 14 amino acids long. V lost 0 bases, J lost 9 bases, and 4 bases stayed unmatched. Germline values: CDR1 SGDLS, CDR2 YYNGEE.

The V call is TRBV7-8, the J call TRBJ1-2; perhaps TRBD1 as D (6 bases). Deletions cut 5 bases from V and 4 bases from J, with 17 bases between. The germline V gene encodes CDR1 SGHVS and CDR2 FQNEAQ. This CDR3 contains 15 residues. CDR3 region: CASSPRATGFYGYTF. The CDR3 coding sequence is TGTGCCAGCAGCCCCAGGGCTACAGGGTTCTATGGCTACACCTTC.

This clone was seen once. The V and J genes are TRBV5-1 and TRBJ2-1; TRBD1 might be the D (7 bases). The CDR3 is 17 residues long. V lost 0 bases and J lost 2, with 15 bases in between. CDR1 is SGHRS and CDR2 is YFSETQ in the germline V gene. CDR3 protein: CASSLALWRGPYNEQFF. CDR3 in DNA: TGCGCCAGCAGCTTGGCCCTGTGGAGGGGGCCCTACAATGAGCAGTTCTTC.

In DNA form, the CDR3 reads TGTGCCAGCAGCCTGGGGGCTAGTCGAGATACGCAGTATTTT. Amino acids: CASSLGASRDTQYF. This chain links TRBV7-8 with TRBJ2-3; D might be TRBD1 (6 bases). Germline loops: CDR1 SGHVS, CDR2 FQNEAQ. This CDR3 has 14 residues. V was clipped by 5 bases and J by 5 bases, with 14 bases between them.

The gene calls are TRBV2 and TRBJ1-6; possibly TRBD1 for D (5 bases). Germline CDR1 is SNHLY and CDR2 is FYNNEI. V dropped 2 bases and J dropped 9 bases, with 11 bases sitting between them. The CDR3 is 14 residues long. The CDR3 protein is CASSEQGIGSPLHF. The CDR3, as DNA: TGTGCCAGCAGTGAACAGGGCATCGGTTCACCCCTCCACTTT.

The rearrangement joins TRBV10-2 to TRBJ1-1, with D uncertain. The CDR3 contains 14 residues. CDR1 WSHSY and CDR2 SAAADI come from the germline V gene. Trimming stripped 1 base from V and 0 bases from J, with 6 bases between. CDR3 amino acids: CASSEFQMNTEAFF. The CDR3 nucleotides are TGCGCCAGCAGTGAGTTTCAGATGAACACTGAAGCTTTCTTT.

The rearrangement uses TRBV5-6 and TRBJ2-1; 8 bases agree with TRBD2. Germline trimming cut 2 bases from V and 6 bases from J; bases unmatched to any gene: 1. Germline lookup yields CDR1 SGHDT and CDR2 YYEEEE. The CDR3 contains 13 residues. The CDR3 loop reads CASSLAGVNEQFF. The CDR3 region has the DNA TGTGCCAGCAGCTTAGCGGGGGTCAATGAGCAGTTCTTC.

This sequence joins TRBV2 and TRBJ1-2, with TRBD1 as a possible D gene (6 bases). This CDR3 has 15 amino acids. V lost 6 bases, J lost 8 bases, and 22 bases lay in between. Germline CDR1 SNHLY, CDR2 FYNNEI. The CDR3 spells CASSGLTGSSGGYTF. The CDR3 nucleotides read TGTGCCAGCAGCGGACTCACAGGGTCATCTGGAGGCTACACCTTC. The full variable domain, completed using reference TRBV2 and TRBJ1-2, is EPEVTQTPSHQVTQMGQEVILRCVPISNHLYFYWYRQILGQKVEFLVSFYNNEISEKSEIFDDQFSVERPDGSNFTLKIRSTKLEDSAMYFCASSGLTGSSGGYTFGSGTRLTVV.

This clone was seen at least ten times. The gene calls are TRBV19 and TRBJ1-2; no reliable D call. Trimming removed 0 bases from V and 5 bases from J, with 10 bases in between. This CDR3 comprises 14 residues. Germline V gene sequence: CDR1 LNHDA, CDR2 SQIVND (reference sequence). Here the CDR3 DNA reads TGTGCCAGTAGTATAGAACCCAGTTCTTATGGCTACACCTTC. Translated, it gives CASSIEPSSYGYTF.

The chain has TRBV5-1 and TRBJ1-3; 8 bases line up with TRBD1. Germline lookup yields CDR1 SGHRS and CDR2 YFSETQ. The CDR3 sequence is 16 residues long. J lost 0 bases, V lost 0 bases, and 2 bases had no gene match. CDR3 bases: TGCGCCAGCAGCTTGGGACAGGGGACCTCTGGAAACACCATATATTTT. Protein: CASSLGQGTSGNTIYF. Full variable domain (rest looked up from reference TRBV5-1 and TRBJ1-3): KAGVTQTPRYLIKTRGQQVTLSCSPISGHRSVSWYQQTPGQGLQFLFEYFSETQRNKGNFPGRFSGRQFSNSRSEMNVSTLELGDSALYLCASSLGQGTSGNTIYFGEGSWLTVV.

The V and J genes are TRBV5-6 and TRBJ2-3; D gene unclear. The CDR3 sequence is 17 residues long. Trimming cost V 9 bases and J 1 base, with 24 bases left between them. Germline V lookup: CDR1 SGHDT, CDR2 YYEEEE. CDR3 in amino acids: CATRASLFGTGTDTQYF. The CDR3 nucleotides read TGTGCCACCAGAGCTAGTTTGTTTGGAACGGGCACAGATACGCAGTATTTT. The full variable domain, in which reference TRBV5-6 and TRBJ2-3 provide the parts outside the CDR3, is DAGVTQSPTHLIKTRGQQVTLRCSPKSGHDTVSWYQQALGQGPQFIFQYYEEEERQRGNFPDRFSGHQFPNYSSELNVNALLLGDSALYLCATRASLFGTGTDTQYFGPGTRLTVL.

J is TRBJ2-7 and V is TRBV15; TRBD1 aligns across 10 bases. Germline V gene data show CDR1 as LNHNV and CDR2 as YYDKDF (reference sequence). V lost 0 bases, J lost 3 bases, and 2 bases stayed unmatched. The length of the CDR3 is 15 residues. The CDR3 sequence is CATSREGQGNYEQYF. The CDR3 DNA reads TGTGCCACCAGCAGAGAGGGACAGGGGAACTACGAGCAGTACTTC.

This clone was seen a few times. The same CDR3 also results from other DNA sequences found in this sample. The chain has TRBV27 and TRBJ1-2, with 8 bases that match TRBD1. CDR1 is MNHEY, CDR2 SMNVEV, per germline (reference sequence). The V gene end was trimmed by 6 bases and the J gene end by 2 bases; junction bases not matched to a gene: 5. There are 14 residues in the CDR3. The CDR3 is CASSRDRLNYGYTF. The CDR3 DNA follows: TGTGCCAGCAGCCGGGACAGGCTCAACTATGGCTACACCTTC.

The V and J genes are TRBV11-3 and TRBJ2-7, with D unresolved. Germline assignment: CDR1 SGHNT and CDR2 YENEEA. The CDR3 sequence is 12 residues long. Trimming took 5 bases from V and 2 from J, leaving 7 bases between them. For the CDR3, the DNA is TGTGCCAGCAGCGCGAGTCCCTACGAGCAGTACTTC. This codes for CASSASPYEQYF.

The chain has TRBV6-5 and TRBJ1-2, with D hard to call. V shed 0 bases and J shed 6 bases, with 14 bases lying between them. The CDR3 loop spans 15 amino acids. Germline CDR1 and CDR2: MNHEY and SVGAGI. CDR3 bases: TGTGCCAGCAGTTACTCCCTTTCAGCCGGGGATGGCTACACCTTC. Its translation: CASSYSLSAGDGYTF.

This clone was detected a few times. This chain links TRBV10-3 with TRBJ1-6, with D hard to call. The germline V and J ends were trimmed by 6 bases and 5 bases, with 8 bases remaining between them. Germline CDR1 ENHRY, CDR2 SYGVKD. The CDR3 is made up of 13 amino acids. CDR3: CAIRLQDNSPLHF. Here the CDR3 DNA reads TGTGCCATCAGGCTCCAGGATAATTCACCCCTCCACTTT.

The genes are TRBV2 and TRBJ2-7; 8 bases match TRBD1. Germline V CDR1 and CDR2: SNHLY, FYNNEI. V lost 6 bases, J lost 1 base, and 8 bases stayed unmatched. The CDR3 has 15 residues. The DNA of the CDR3 is TGTGCCAGCAGAGATAGGACAGGGATTTCCTACGAGCAGTACTTC. Its translation is CASRDRTGISYEQYF. Complete variable domain (other parts from reference TRBV2 and TRBJ2-7): EPEVTQTPSHQVTQMGQEVILRCVPISNHLYFYWYRQILGQKVEFLVSFYNNEISEKSEIFDDQFSVERPDGSNFTLKIRSTKLEDSAMYFCASRDRTGISYEQYFGPGTRLTVT.

A single count supports this clone. This chain joins TRBV11-2 and TRBJ2-6; D is unclear. CDR3 length: 15 amino acids. Trimming pared 5 bases from V and 1 base from J, leaving 9 bases between. Germline CDR1 is SGHAT and CDR2 is FQNNGV. DNA of the CDR3: TGTGCCAGCAGCCCCGGTTATTCTGGGGCCAACGTCCTGACTTTC. Amino acid sequence: CASSPGYSGANVLTF.

CDR3 coding DNA: TGTGCCAGCAGCTTAGGCGGCAGTACCTACGAGCAGTACTTC. Translated: CASSLGGSTYEQYF. This chain links TRBV7-9 with TRBJ2-7; D unclear. From germline, CDR1 is SEHNR and CDR2 FQNEAQ (reference sequence). The CDR3 is made up of 14 amino acids. Trimming removed 1 base from V and 2 bases from J, with 9 bases in between. Filled out from reference TRBV7-9 and TRBJ2-7, the complete variable domain reads DTGVSQNPRHKITKRGQNVTFRCDPISEHNRLYWYRQTLGQGPEFLTYFQNEAQLEKSRLLSDRFSAERPKGSFSTLEIQRTEQGDSAMYLCASSLGGSTYEQYFGPGTRLTVT.

This chain joins TRBV9 and TRBJ2-7; D possibly corresponds to TRBD1 (6 bases). The CDR3 has 14 residues. Germline V gene sequence: CDR1 SGDLS, CDR2 YYNGEE. The V end lost 3 bases, the J end lost 6 bases, and 16 bases lay between the germline ends. This chain's CDR3 is CASSAGHSGREQYF. CDR3 in DNA: TGTGCCAGCAGCGCGGGACATTCGGGGCGCGAGCAGTACTTC. Drawing the rest from reference TRBV9 and TRBJ2-7, the complete variable domain is DSGVTQTPKHLITATGQRVTLRCSPRSGDLSVYWYQQSLDQGLQFLIQYYNGEERAKGNILERFSAQQFPDLHSELNLSSLELGDSALYFCASSAGHSGREQYFGPGTRLTVT.

The chain employs TRBV7-2 and TRBJ2-2; possibly TRBD1 for D (6 bases). This CDR3 has 14 amino acids. Germline values: CDR1 SGHTA, CDR2 FQGNSA. Trimming left V 7 bases short and J 6 bases short, with 15 bases between. CDR3 bases: TGTGCCAGCACACAGGGAGCCTTGGCCGGGGAGCTGTTTTTT. It yields the protein CASTQGALAGELFF.

The V call is TRBV4-1, the J call TRBJ1-3, with 9 bases fitting TRBD1. After removal of 3 bases from V and 7 bases from J, the junction contained 7 bases not matched to a gene. CDR3 size: 15 residues. Germline-derived CDR1 and CDR2 are MGHRA and YSYEKL. DNA of the CDR3: TGCGCCAGCAGCCAGGACCGGGACAGGGATAACACCATATATTTT. This sequence encodes CASSQDRDRDNTIYF.

As DNA, the CDR3 is TGCGCCAGCAGCGCCGTAGGTGGCAGGGGCTTTGAAAAACTGTTTTTT. Amino acids: CASSAVGGRGFEKLFF. The chain links TRBV5-1 to TRBJ1-4, with D possibly TRBD1 on 6 matching bases. Germline V gene data show CDR1 as SGHRS and CDR2 as YFSETQ. The CDR3 has 16 residues. V lost 4 bases and J 7 bases, leaving 20 bases between the germline ends.